This T cell receptor (beta chain) was captured in a study of T cell changes during pregnancy in multiple sclerosis (dated by TCRdb to between 2018 and 2021). Context from the whole study: In women with multiple sclerosis, the researchers looked at how the T cell repertoire shifted as pregnancy progressed.

A remark on this clone: The target of this receptor is not known. No much larger clone exists at a distance of one base, and base qualities are not known.

From its cysteine to its phenylalanine, the CDR3 spans 14 amino acids. Solely the CDR3 DNA is kept, with 42 bases framed from the first base. CDR1 and CDR2 are read off the germline V gene as SNHLY and FYNNEI. V trim: 1 base; J trim: 5 bases; unmatched bases: 2. The library was made by the immunoSEQ multiplex PCR assay. As stored in TCRdb, this immuneACCESS dataset retains in-frame rearrangements with V and J assigned. A fraction of the clones does not appear; measured against another copy, unresolved V genes explain less than half of the discrepancy, and the remainder lacks a known reason. The table for this sample lists nearly 110,000 clones; around 93% of them were counted only once. About 0.78% of the sample goes to the ten largest clones.

The sequence was collected from a female donor in good health, enrolled as a control in a pregnancy study. The chain is made from TRBV2 and TRBJ2-1; 7 central nucleotides agree with TRBD1. Sequencing was performed on peripheral blood, taken in the third trimester of pregnancy. The DNA reads TGTGCCAGCAGTGAAGGGGACAGTCACAATGAGCAGTTCTTC. Its protein is CASSEGDSHNEQFF.